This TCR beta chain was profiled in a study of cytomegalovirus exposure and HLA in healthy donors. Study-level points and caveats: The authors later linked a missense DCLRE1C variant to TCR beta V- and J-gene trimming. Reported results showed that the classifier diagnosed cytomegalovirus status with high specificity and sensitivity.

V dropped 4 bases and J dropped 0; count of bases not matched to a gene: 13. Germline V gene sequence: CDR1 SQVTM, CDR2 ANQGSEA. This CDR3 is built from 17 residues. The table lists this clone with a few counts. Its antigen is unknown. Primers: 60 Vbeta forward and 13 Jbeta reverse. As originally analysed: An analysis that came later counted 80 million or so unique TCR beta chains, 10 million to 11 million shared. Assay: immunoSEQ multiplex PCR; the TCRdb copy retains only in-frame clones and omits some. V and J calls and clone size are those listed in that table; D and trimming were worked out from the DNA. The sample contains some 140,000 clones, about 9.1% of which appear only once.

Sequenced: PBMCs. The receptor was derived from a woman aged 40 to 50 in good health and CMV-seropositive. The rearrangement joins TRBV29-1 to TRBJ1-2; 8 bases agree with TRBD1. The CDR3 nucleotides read TGCAGCGTTGGCCACGTCCGTCTGGACAGGGCTAACTATGGCTACACCTTC. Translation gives CSVGHVRLDRANYGYTF.